What follows are 4 T cell receptor beta chains derived from one specimen sequenced in a study of CD8 T cells in ankylosing spondylitis. Their target antigens are unknown. Whole-study results and caveats: A TCR beta motif made of under 10 highly homologous variants seemed typical of ankylosing spondylitis blood.

TCRdb independently ran MiXCR on the 5' RACE reads; one entry per CDR3 protein. Among 700,000 to 850,000 distinct CDR3 sequences, approximately 12% were seen once, and the ten largest hold roughly 0.51%. The sample consisted of blood, either unsorted or a sorted T cell fraction (not recorded which). Every receptor here comes from a male donor with ankylosing spondylitis.

This clonotype has a handful of counts. The V and J genes are TRBV24-1 and TRBJ2-2; D might be TRBD1 (6 bases). The CDR3 has 14 amino acids. The germline V gene encodes CDR1 KGHDR and CDR2 SFDVKD. V lost 6 bases and J 4 bases, leaving 11 bases between the germline ends. As DNA, the CDR3 is TGTGCCACCAGTCACAGGGTTTTCACCGGGGAGCTGTTTTTT. This codes for CATSHRVFTGELFF.

The chain combines TRBV10-3 with TRBJ2-5, with 7 bases matching TRBD1. Germline V lookup: CDR1 ENHRY, CDR2 SYGVKD. CDR3 size: 13 residues. Trimming cost V 5 bases and J 1 base; bases outside gene matches: 1. As DNA, the CDR3 is TGTGCCATCAGTTGGGACAGCCAAGAGACCCAGTACTTC. Its protein is CAISWDSQETQYF.

This clonotype came up a few times. This sequence joins TRBV28 and TRBJ2-1; 8 nucleotides align to TRBD2. Germline V gives CDR1 MDHEN, CDR2 SYDVKM. This CDR3 comprises 20 residues. V trimming: 3 bases; J trimming: 0 bases; junction bases outside the gene matches: 16. CDR3 bases: TGTGCCAGCAGTTTGGGTATTGTACTAGCGGCCATGAGCTCCTACAATGAGCAGTTCTTC. Its protein is CASSLGIVLAAMSSYNEQFF.

The chain recombines TRBV5-1 with TRBJ1-2; 11 bases align to TRBD1. The germline gives CDR1 SGHRS, CDR2 YFSETQ. V gave up 4 bases and J gave up 3 bases; unmatched junction bases: 14. The CDR3 has 18 residues. CDR3 DNA: TGCGCCAGCAGCCCCCGGGGACAGGGGGTATCTGTCGACTATGGCTACACCTTC. It codes for CASSPRGQGVSVDYGYTF.